Listed here are 25 T cell receptor beta chains from one sample, sequenced in a study of blood T cell repertoires in COVID-19. Using immunoSEQ multiplex PCR, the repertoire was profiled, and TCRdb retains in-frame clones only, with some absent. The sample contains 350,000 to 550,000 clones, 70% to 90% of which appear only once. The sequencing input was PBMCs or T cells enriched from blood (not recorded which). Source of these receptors: a woman younger than 35 with acute COVID-19.

This clone appeared once. The chain combines TRBV28 with TRBJ2-1; 10 nucleotides match TRBD2. Trimming took 8 bases from V and 8 from J; bases not matched to a gene: 6. Germline V CDR1 and CDR2: MDHEN, SYDVKM. The CDR3 is made up of 13 amino acids. The CDR3 DNA follows: TGTGCCAGCGAGCGGGAGGGCCTCTATGAGCAGTTCTTC. Translation: CASEREGLYEQFF.

V is TRBV19 and J is TRBJ1-1; D remains ambiguous. In germline, CDR1 is LNHDA, CDR2 SQIVND (reference sequence). This CDR3 spans 13 amino acids. Trimming took off 4 bases at V and 1 base at J, with 7 bases between the two ends. The CDR3 sequence is CASSTAGNTEAFF. Written as DNA, the CDR3 is TGTGCCAGTAGTACGGCAGGGAACACTGAAGCTTTCTTT.

This chain joins TRBV4-1 and TRBJ2-7; the D gene is possibly TRBD2 (6 bases). CDR1 and CDR2 (germline): MGHRA, YSYEKL. This CDR3 comprises 21 residues. V was trimmed by 8 bases and J by 0 bases, leaving 35 bases between them. CDR3 DNA sequence: TGCGCCAGCCGACCTTTTAAGGAGGACTACTCCTTACCCACAAGCTCCTACGAGCAGTACTTC. It encodes CASRPFKEDYSLPTSSYEQYF.

This chain links TRBV6-5 with TRBJ2-1; TRBD1 aligns across 11 bases. Looked up from germline, CDR1 is MNHEY and CDR2 is SVGAGI. Trimming cost V 6 bases and J 6 bases; bases outside gene matches: 4. The length of the CDR3 is 14 residues. The CDR3 spells CASSSGTGGNEQFF. CDR3 nucleotide sequence: TGTGCCAGCAGCTCCGGGACAGGGGGCAATGAGCAGTTCTTC.

The rearrangement uses TRBV2 and TRBJ1-5; 10 bases map to TRBD1. The CDR3 runs 15 residues. CDR1 and CDR2 (germline): SNHLY, FYNNEI. V gave up 6 bases and J gave up 0 bases; unmatched junction bases: 2. The CDR3 DNA follows: TGTGCCAGCAGGGGGGACAGGGGTAGCAATCAGCCCCAGCATTTT. It encodes CASRGDRGSNQPQHF.

This chain connects TRBV7-2 to TRBJ2-5; TRBD2 matches 8 bases. Trimming removed 0 bases from V and 0 bases from J; junction bases left unmatched: 18. The length of the CDR3 is 21 residues. CDR1 is SGHTA, CDR2 FQGNSA, per germline. CDR3 sequence reads: CASSLAPILASSGHNQETQYF. The CDR3 nucleotides read TGTGCCAGCAGCTTAGCCCCCATTCTTGCATCTAGCGGGCACAACCAAGAGACCCAGTACTTC.

This rearrangement joins TRBV5-6 to TRBJ2-7; D possibly corresponds to TRBD2 (5 bases). Germline V gene sequence: CDR1 SGHDT, CDR2 YYEEEE. The CDR3 consists of 12 residues. Deletions cut 1 base from V and 7 bases from J, with 9 bases between. DNA for the CDR3: TGTGCCAGCAGCTTGTTCCCGGGGGAGCAGTACTTC. Protein: CASSLFPGEQYF.

The V call is TRBV10-3, the J call TRBJ1-5; D call uncertain. The CDR3 sequence is 13 residues long. V shed 2 bases and J shed 6 bases, with 8 bases lying between them. CDR1 is ENHRY, CDR2 SYGVKD, per germline. CDR3 nucleotides: TGTGCCATCAGTGAGAATATAGTTCAGCCCCAGCATTTT. Amino acid sequence: CAISENIVQPQHF.

V is TRBV14 and J is TRBJ1-2; TRBD1 agrees at 10 bases. This CDR3 is built from 16 residues. Germline values: CDR1 SGHDN, CDR2 FVKESK. With V trimmed by 0 bases and J by 5 bases, 6 bases remained unmatched. CDR3 coding DNA: TGTGCCAGCAGCCAAGATTCGGGACAGGGGCGATATGGCTACACCTTC. Translating it yields CASSQDSGQGRYGYTF.

The gene calls are TRBV6-5 and TRBJ2-6; D not certain. Germline CDR1 MNHEY, CDR2 SVGAGI. This CDR3 region has 15 residues. V gave up 6 bases and J gave up 2 bases, with 11 bases separating them. CDR3 sequence reads: CASSRGEAGANVLTF. In DNA form, the CDR3 reads TGTGCCAGCAGCCGCGGCGAAGCTGGGGCCAACGTCCTGACTTTC.

The V and J genes are TRBV27 and TRBJ2-2; the match to TRBD2 covers 9 bases. Trimming removed 3 bases from V and 6 bases from J; junction bases left unmatched: 5. The CDR3 covers 15 residues. Germline V lookup: CDR1 MNHEY, CDR2 SMNVEV (reference sequence). The CDR3 loop is CASSLRVAGAGELFF. The CDR3 nucleotides are TGTGCCAGCAGTTTGAGGGTAGCGGGAGCCGGGGAGCTGTTTTTT.

The CDR3 nucleotides read TGCGCCAGCAGCCTGGGAGAACCGAACACCGGGGAGCTGTTTTTT. Translating gives CASSLGEPNTGELFF. The rearrangement uses TRBV4-3 and TRBJ2-2, with D possibly being TRBD2 (5 bases). Looked up from germline, CDR1 is LGHNA and CDR2 is YSLEER. This CDR3 is 15 amino acids long. V was trimmed by 4 bases and J by 0 bases, leaving 9 bases between them.

This clone was observed a single time. The chain has TRBV6-5 and TRBJ2-1, with 8 bases aligning to TRBD2. Unmatched junction bases numbered 6, after V lost 10 bases and J lost 4 bases. Germline CDR1 reads MNHEY; CDR2 reads SVGAGI. CDR3 length equals 13 residues. The CDR3 region is CATSLAGYNEQFF. The CDR3 DNA is TGTGCCACATCATTAGCGGGGTACAATGAGCAGTTCTTC.

Note on this clone: Other DNA sequences from this sample encode an identical CDR3 as well. The CDR3 protein is CSVEDRYGYTF. In DNA form, the CDR3 reads TGCAGCGTTGAGGACAGATATGGCTACACCTTC. The chain joins TRBV29-1 to TRBJ1-2, with D possibly matching TRBD1 (6 bases). Germline CDR1 and CDR2: SQVTM and ANQGSEA. This CDR3 region has 11 residues. The V end was cut by 3 bases, the J end by 5 bases, with 7 bases between.

The chain has TRBV30 and TRBJ1-2; possible D gene TRBD1, 5 bases. With 0 bases removed from V and 4 bases from J, the gap between germline ends came to 18 bases. The germline V gene encodes CDR1 GTSNPN and CDR2 SVGIG (reference sequence). The CDR3 runs 16 residues. This chain's CDR3 is CAWSVIGAGRVYGYTF. The CDR3 region has the DNA TGTGCCTGGAGTGTTATTGGGGCAGGGAGGGTCTATGGCTACACCTTC.

The chain uses TRBV20-1 and TRBJ2-1; 7 bases map to TRBD2. Germline V lookup: CDR1 DFQATT, CDR2 SNEGSKA (reference sequence). This CDR3 is 16 amino acids long. V shed 3 bases, J shed 8 bases, and the junction held 16 bases outside the gene matches. CDR3 coding DNA: TGCAGTGCTAGTAGGACGATGGCGGGAGTTCAGGATGAGCAGTTCTTC. This translates into CSASRTMAGVQDEQFF.

The chain couples TRBV6-5 to TRBJ2-7; a possible D gene is TRBD2 (6 bases). Per the germline V gene, CDR1 is MNHEY and CDR2 is SVGAGI. Trimming removed 2 bases from V and 2 bases from J, with 10 bases in between. CDR3 size: 14 residues. CDR3 nucleotide sequence: TGTGCCAGCAGTTACGCTCAGCGGGCCTACGAGCAGTACTTC. This translates into CASSYAQRAYEQYF.

The chain joins TRBV5-5 to TRBJ1-2; possibly TRBD1 for D (6 bases). The V and J ends lost 4 bases and 0 bases respectively, with 16 bases between them. Per the germline V gene, CDR1 is SGHKS and CDR2 is YYEKEE (reference sequence). CDR3 length: 16 residues. CDR3: CASSPRTAQPNYGYTF. The CDR3 coding sequence is TGTGCCAGCAGCCCCCGGACAGCACAACCTAACTATGGCTACACCTTC.

V and J are TRBV3-1 (or the pseudogene TRBV3-2) and TRBJ1-6; TRBD1 matches at 7 bases. V lost 1 base, J lost 7 bases, and 7 bases stayed unmatched. The CDR3 totals 16 residues. Germline CDR1 is LGHDT and CDR2 is YNNKEL (reference sequence). CDR3 loop: CASSQADRSYNSPLHF. The CDR3 DNA reads as TGTGCCAGCAGCCAAGCGGACAGGTCTTACAATTCACCCCTCCACTTT.

V usage is TRBV13 and J usage is TRBJ2-7; 10 bases map to TRBD2. The CDR3 covers 16 residues. Germline V gene lookup returns CDR1 PRHDT and CDR2 FYEKMQ (reference sequence). Germline trimming cut 5 bases from V and 5 bases from J; bases unmatched to any gene: 12. The CDR3 DNA sequence: TGTGCCAGCAGCCTTCAAACTAGCGGGATAAGGAACGAGCAGTACTTC. Translated: CASSLQTSGIRNEQYF.

This chain joins TRBV19 and TRBJ2-7; 7 nucleotides agree with TRBD2. CDR3 length equals 13 residues. Looked up from germline, CDR1 is LNHDA and CDR2 is SQIVND (reference sequence). J lost 3 bases, V lost 5 bases, and 4 bases had no gene match. This chain's CDR3 is CASSQSGNYEQYF. CDR3 in DNA: TGTGCCAGTAGTCAGAGCGGGAACTACGAGCAGTACTTC.

This clone occurred once. CDR3 bases: TGCGCCAGCAGCGCCGGGACAGGAGCAACTAATGAAAAACTGTTTTTT. The encoded protein is CASSAGTGATNEKLFF. The chain couples TRBV5-1 to TRBJ1-4; 8 nucleotides line up with TRBD1. Germline V gives CDR1 SGHRS, CDR2 YFSETQ. V was clipped by 4 bases and J by 0 bases; unmatched bases: 5. This CDR3 has 16 residues.

CDR3 in DNA: TGTGCCAGCAGCGTCTCAGGAACTAGCACTGGAAACACCATATATTTT. It yields the protein CASSVSGTSTGNTIYF. V gene TRBV9 combines with J gene TRBJ1-3, with D unclear. Germline V gene lookup returns CDR1 SGDLS and CDR2 YYNGEE. V shed 2 bases and J shed 2 bases, with 14 bases lying between them. The CDR3 is 16 residues long.

V usage is TRBV12-5 and J usage is TRBJ2-2, with D perhaps matching TRBD1 (8 bases). CDR1 is LGHNT, CDR2 FRNRAP, per germline. This CDR3 comprises 16 residues. Trimming removed 4 bases from V and 6 bases from J, with 18 bases in between. CDR3 nucleotide sequence: TGTGCTAGTGGTTCCCCGCGGACAGGGAGGGCCGGGGAGCTGTTTTTT. Its translation: CASGSPRTGRAGELFF.

This chain uses TRBV7-2 with TRBJ1-2, with 11 bases aligning to TRBD1. The V gene end was trimmed by 4 bases and the J gene end by 7 bases; junction bases not matched to a gene: 5. This CDR3 has 14 amino acids. Germline V gene lookup returns CDR1 SGHTA and CDR2 FQGNSA. The CDR3 loop is CASSSGQGAGGYTF. The CDR3 nucleotides are TGTGCCAGCAGCTCCGGACAGGGGGCGGGTGGCTACACCTTC.